Shown below are 25 T cell receptor beta chains from a single sample sequenced in a study of CD8+ T cells in alopecia areata. Isolated RNA was reverse transcribed into cDNA used as the sequencing template. The repertoire was sequenced with immunoSEQ multiplex PCR; TCRdb's copy has only in-frame clones and lacks some. The sample yields more than 75,000 clones, 41% seen once. The sequenced sample was CD4+ T cells sorted from blood. Receptors were obtained from a human donor with alopecia areata.

The table lists this clone with a few counts. The chain combines TRBV19 with TRBJ2-3; D remains ambiguous. The length of the CDR3 is 15 residues. Germline lookup yields CDR1 LNHDA and CDR2 SQIVND (reference sequence). Trimming left V 9 bases short and J 4 bases short, with 20 bases between. The CDR3 DNA reads TGTGCCAGCAAGAAGCGCGACACTATTGCAGATACGCAGTATTTT. This gives the protein CASKKRDTIADTQYF.

This clone has only one observation. The rearrangement uses TRBV29-1 and TRBJ1-2; 7 bases line up with TRBD1. The trim removed 6 bases at V and 4 bases at J, leaving 14 bases unmatched. The CDR3 is 15 residues long. Germline V gene lookup returns CDR1 SQVTM and CDR2 ANQGSEA. This chain's CDR3 is CSVERKGQLIYGYTF. The CDR3 nucleotides read TGCAGCGTGGAAAGGAAGGGACAGCTGATCTATGGCTACACCTTC.

CDR3 region: CSAAGTGYLSGANVLTF. The CDR3 DNA sequence: TGCAGCGCCGCCGGGACAGGGTACCTTTCTGGGGCCAACGTCCTGACTTTC. The chain carries TRBV29-1 and TRBJ2-6; the match to TRBD1 covers 9 bases. Germline CDR1 and CDR2: SQVTM and ANQGSEA. This CDR3 is built from 17 residues. After removal of 7 bases from V and 1 base from J, the junction contained 11 bases not matched to a gene.

This chain links TRBV4-1 with TRBJ2-7; TRBD2 agrees at 11 bases. The CDR3 is 17 amino acids. CDR1 and CDR2 (germline): MGHRA, YSYEKL. The ends lost 3 bases at V and 2 bases at J; junction bases unmatched: 9. The CDR3 reads CASSQSGDSGRAYEQYF. CDR3 bases: TGCGCCAGCAGCCAGAGCGGTGATAGCGGGAGGGCCTACGAGCAGTACTTC.

In its sample, this clone was seen a few times. The V call is TRBV29-1, the J call TRBJ1-4; no clear D gene. CDR1 is SQVTM, CDR2 ANQGSEA, per germline. CDR3 length equals 11 residues. V was trimmed by 4 bases and J by 8 bases, leaving 8 bases between them. The CDR3 reads CSVVWREKLFF. DNA for the CDR3: TGCAGCGTTGTATGGCGGGAAAAACTGTTTTTT.

In regard to this clone: One end of the junction varies from germline; a read error may be responsible. The rearrangement uses TRBV30 and TRBJ2-5; D not certain. The CDR3 has 13 amino acids. The germline CDR1 and CDR2 sequences are GTSNPN and SVGIG (reference sequence). DNA of the CDR3: TGTGCCTGGAGCCTCCGGCTGGCGGAGACCCAGAACTTC. This gives the protein CAWSLRLAETQNF.

V is TRBV18 and J is TRBJ1-1; D gene unclear. V was clipped by 1 base and J by 10 bases, with 13 bases between them. The CDR3 is 13 amino acids. Germline CDR1 KGHSH, CDR2 LQKENI. The DNA for the CDR3 is TGTGCCAGCTCACCACGACAAGCGGTCGGAGCTTTCTTT. This gives the protein CASSPRQAVGAFF.

The CDR3 protein is CASSYWDGSGANVLTF. CDR3 sequence (DNA): TGTGCCAGCAGTTACTGGGACGGGTCCGGGGCCAACGTCCTGACTTTC. The chain uses TRBV6-5 and TRBJ2-6, with D perhaps matching TRBD1 or TRBD2 (5 bases each). Per germline, CDR1 MNHEY and CDR2 SVGAGI. V was shortened by 1 base and J by 4 bases, with 11 bases between the two germline ends. The CDR3 has 16 amino acids.

This clone was picked up one time. The chain employs TRBV27 and TRBJ2-1; perhaps TRBD2 as D (5 bases). V gave up 5 bases and J gave up 1 base, with 12 bases separating them. The CDR3 has 15 amino acids. Germline V gene lookup returns CDR1 MNHEY and CDR2 SMNVEV (reference sequence). The CDR3 region has the DNA TGTGCCAGCAGTGTTACTAGTAGGTCCTACAATGAGCAGTTCTTC. Translation gives CASSVTSRSYNEQFF.

This clone turned up a few times. The chain's CDR3 is CAWSVQGNEQFF. The DNA of the CDR3 is TGTGCCTGGAGTGTACAGGGCAATGAGCAGTTCTTC. V is TRBV30 and J is TRBJ2-1, with a tentative D call TRBD1 (6 bases). The CDR3 totals 12 residues. Trimming removed 0 bases at V and 6 bases at J, with 6 bases between. In germline, CDR1 is GTSNPN, CDR2 SVGIG (reference sequence).

This rearrangement joins TRBV19 to TRBJ2-3; 10 positions match TRBD2. Germline V lookup: CDR1 LNHDA, CDR2 SQIVND (reference sequence). This CDR3 spans 13 amino acids. Trimming cost V 11 bases and J 2 bases; bases outside gene matches: 4. CDR3 residues: CASSGGATDTQYF. The CDR3 region has the DNA TGTGCCTCAAGCGGGGGGGCCACAGATACGCAGTATTTT.

The rearrangement joins TRBV6-5 to TRBJ2-7; D gene unclear. Germline V gives CDR1 MNHEY, CDR2 SVGAGI. The V gene lost 2 bases and the J gene lost 2 bases, with 13 bases spanning the gap. CDR3 length: 15 amino acids. The CDR3: CASSYGLGGTYEQYF. DNA for the CDR3: TGTGCCAGCAGTTACGGTCTTGGCGGAACCTACGAGCAGTACTTC.

The rearrangement joins TRBV30 to TRBJ2-3; D is undetermined. V lost 0 bases, J lost 6 bases, and 10 bases lay in between. Per the germline V gene, CDR1 is GTSNPN and CDR2 is SVGIG (reference sequence). The CDR3 is 13 amino acids. CDR3 sequence (DNA): TGTGCCTGGAGTGTGCGTAGGGCCGATACGCAGTATTTT. Amino acids: CAWSVRRADTQYF.

This clone appeared a few times. V usage is TRBV6-5 and J usage is TRBJ2-5; 8 bases match TRBD1. V trimming: 6 bases; J trimming: 5 bases; junction bases outside the gene matches: 5. Germline-derived CDR1 and CDR2 are MNHEY and SVGAGI. The CDR3 is made up of 13 amino acids. The CDR3 loop is CASRRTGIETQYF. CDR3 coding DNA: TGTGCCAGCAGAAGGACAGGGATTGAGACCCAGTACTTC.

The rearrangement uses TRBV2 and TRBJ2-3; D might be TRBD1 (5 bases). The CDR3 is 13 residues long. The V gene's germline CDR1 is SNHLY and CDR2 FYNNEI. Trimming took off 5 bases at V and 7 bases at J, with 13 bases between the two ends. The CDR3 region is CASSPIRDNTQYF. The CDR3 bases are TGTGCCAGCAGTCCAATCAGGGATAATACGCAGTATTTT. Full variable domain (missing parts from reference TRBV2 and TRBJ2-3): EPEVTQTPSHQVTQMGQEVILRCVPISNHLYFYWYRQILGQKVEFLVSFYNNEISEKSEIFDDQFSVERPDGSNFTLKIRSTKLEDSAMYFCASSPIRDNTQYFGPGTRLTVL.

This clone was detected a few times. The chain combines TRBV5-4 with TRBJ2-7, with D perhaps TRBD2 (5 bases). Trimming removed 1 base from V and 7 bases from J, with 6 bases in between. In germline, CDR1 is SGHNT, CDR2 YYREEE (reference sequence). The CDR3 totals 11 residues. The CDR3 nucleotides read TGTGCCAGCAGCTTGCGGGGAGAGCAGTACTTC. Translation: CASSLRGEQYF. Complete variable domain (other parts from reference TRBV5-4 and TRBJ2-7): ETGVTQSPTHLIKTRGQQVTLRCSSQSGHNTVSWYQQALGQGPQFIFQYYREEENGRGNFPPRFSGLQFPNYSSELNVNALELDDSALYLCASSLRGEQYFGPGTRLTVT.

This clone was seen a few times. The chain links TRBV4-2 to TRBJ2-3; D is unresolved. The germline gives CDR1 LGHNA, CDR2 YNFKEQ. The CDR3 runs 14 residues. With 0 bases removed from V and 10 bases from J, the gap between germline ends came to 14 bases. CDR3 residues: CASSQEGSGRAQYF. The CDR3 region has the DNA TGTGCCAGCAGCCAAGAGGGATCAGGAAGGGCGCAGTATTTT.

The gene calls are TRBV30 and TRBJ1-4, with 7 positions matching TRBD1. V lost 4 bases and J lost 8; bases outside the gene matches: 4. The germline V gene encodes CDR1 GTSNPN and CDR2 SVGIG (reference sequence). The CDR3 totals 12 residues. The CDR3 here is CAWIAGGEKLFF. The DNA of the CDR3 is TGTGCCTGGATTGCAGGGGGAGAAAAACTGTTTTTT.

The rearrangement joins TRBV5-1 to TRBJ2-1; TRBD1 aligns across 10 bases. Germline V lookup: CDR1 SGHRS, CDR2 YFSETQ. V lost 0 bases, J lost 4 bases, and 1 base stayed unmatched. This CDR3 comprises 15 residues. CDR3 sequence reads: CASSLGTGGYNEQFF. For the CDR3, the DNA is TGCGCCAGCAGCTTGGGGACAGGGGGATACAATGAGCAGTTCTTC.

V usage is TRBV19 and J usage is TRBJ1-5, with D perhaps TRBD1 (5 bases). Germline V CDR1 and CDR2: LNHDA, SQIVND (reference sequence). CDR3 length equals 14 residues. V lost 3 bases and J 5 bases, leaving 11 bases between the germline ends. In DNA form, the CDR3 reads TGTGCCAGTAGTATGGGAAGGGGACATCAGCCCCAGCATTTT. Residues: CASSMGRGHQPQHF.

The table lists this clone with a few counts. The chain combines TRBV7-3 with TRBJ2-7; D not resolved. CDR1 is SGHTA, CDR2 FQGTGA, per germline. V lost 5 bases to trimming and J lost 6 bases, with 17 bases between them. The CDR3 sequence is 14 residues long. The CDR3, as DNA: TGTGCCAGCAGCCTTCGGGCCCTCTCTAGCGAGCAGTACTTC. Its translation is CASSLRALSSEQYF.

The V and J genes are TRBV5-4 and TRBJ2-5; 14 bases line up with TRBD2. CDR1 SGHNT and CDR2 YYREEE come from the germline V gene (reference sequence). CDR3 length: 16 residues. V shed 4 bases and J 4 bases; nucleotides not matched to a gene: 6. The CDR3 reads CASSVTSGRAGETQYF. Written as DNA, the CDR3 is TGTGCCAGCAGCGTGACTAGCGGGAGGGCAGGAGAGACCCAGTACTTC.

The genes are TRBV27 and TRBJ1-5, with a weak D call TRBD1 (6 bases). The V gene lost 3 bases and the J gene lost 4 bases, with 10 bases spanning the gap. The germline gives CDR1 MNHEY, CDR2 SMNVEV (reference sequence). The CDR3 totals 14 residues. CDR3: CASSFDRSNQPQHF. CDR3 sequence (DNA): TGTGCCAGCAGTTTCGACAGGTCTAATCAGCCCCAGCATTTT.

The chain links TRBV27 to TRBJ2-5; 10 positions agree with TRBD1. CDR3 size: 13 residues. The V and J ends lost 9 bases and 4 bases, in that order; junction bases with no gene match: 5. Looked up from germline, CDR1 is MNHEY and CDR2 is SMNVEV (reference sequence). CDR3: CASGRDRGETQYF. The DNA for the CDR3 is TGTGCCAGTGGTCGGGACAGGGGAGAGACCCAGTACTTC.

This clone turned up a few times. The V call is TRBV20-1, the J call TRBJ1-2; the D is unclear. This CDR3 has 10 residues. V lost 6 bases, J lost 8 bases, and 10 bases lay in between. CDR1 and CDR2 (germline): DFQATT, SNEGSKA (reference sequence). The CDR3 loop is CSAHPSGYTF. CDR3 DNA: TGCAGTGCCCACCCGAGCGGCTACACCTTC.